This entry lists 4 T cell receptor beta chains sequenced from one sample in a study of PD-L1 blockade in urothelial cancer. Specified time point: peripheral blood 6 weeks after treatment start. Method: immunoSEQ multiplex PCR; TCRdb's copy keeps in-frame clones and lacks some. The table includes more than 90,000 clones, 85% to 95% detected once. Sequenced here: PBMCs, sampled around atezolizumab (anti-PD-L1) treatment. Receptor source: a man in his 60s with urothelial cancer.

The genes are TRBV6-1 and TRBJ1-2, with 9 bases identical to TRBD1. The CDR3 covers 15 residues. After removal of 4 bases from V and 7 bases from J, the junction contained 10 bases not matched to a gene. CDR1 MNHNS and CDR2 SASEGT come from the germline V gene. The CDR3 is CASSGPGQGLSGYTF. The CDR3 DNA reads TGTGCCAGCAGTGGGCCGGGACAGGGTCTAAGTGGCTACACCTTC.

The table lists this clone with a count of one. The chain couples TRBV30 to TRBJ2-6, with D maybe TRBD1 (6 bases). Trimming removed 4 bases at V and 0 bases at J, with 13 bases between. From germline, CDR1 is GTSNPN and CDR2 SVGIG (reference sequence). There are 16 residues in the CDR3. The CDR3 region is CAWKDSSNSGANVLTF. CDR3 bases: TGTGCCTGGAAGGACAGTTCCAACTCTGGGGCCAACGTCCTGACTTTC.

The chain employs TRBV5-4 and TRBJ2-1; 7 nucleotides match TRBD2. The CDR3 runs to 15 residues. In germline, CDR1 is SGHNT, CDR2 YYREEE (reference sequence). J was trimmed by 1 base and V by 6 bases; bases with no gene match: 7. CDR3 DNA sequence: TGTGCCAGCACCCACAGCGGGGATTCCTACAATGAGCAGTTCTTC. Encoded protein: CASTHSGDSYNEQFF.

The J gene is TRBJ2-1, the V gene TRBV19; 7 bases are a match to TRBD1. Germline CDR1 LNHDA, CDR2 SQIVND (reference sequence). The length of the CDR3 is 13 residues. The V gene end was trimmed by 4 bases and the J gene end by 5 bases; junction bases not matched to a gene: 2. The CDR3 here is CASSSQGDNEQFF. In DNA, the CDR3 is TGTGCCAGTAGTAGCCAGGGGGACAATGAGCAGTTCTTC.